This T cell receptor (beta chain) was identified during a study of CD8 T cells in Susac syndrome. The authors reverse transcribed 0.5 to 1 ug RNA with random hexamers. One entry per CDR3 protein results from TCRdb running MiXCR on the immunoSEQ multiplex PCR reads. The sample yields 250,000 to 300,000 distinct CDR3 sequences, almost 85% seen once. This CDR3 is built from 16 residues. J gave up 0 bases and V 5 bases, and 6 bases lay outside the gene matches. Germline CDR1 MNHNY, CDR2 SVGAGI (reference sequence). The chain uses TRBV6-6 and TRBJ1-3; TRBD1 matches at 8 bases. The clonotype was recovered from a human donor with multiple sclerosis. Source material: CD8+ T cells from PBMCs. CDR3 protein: CASSGTGYSSGNTIYF. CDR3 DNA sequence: TGTGCCAGCAGTGGGACAGGATACTCCTCTGGAAACACCATATATTTT.